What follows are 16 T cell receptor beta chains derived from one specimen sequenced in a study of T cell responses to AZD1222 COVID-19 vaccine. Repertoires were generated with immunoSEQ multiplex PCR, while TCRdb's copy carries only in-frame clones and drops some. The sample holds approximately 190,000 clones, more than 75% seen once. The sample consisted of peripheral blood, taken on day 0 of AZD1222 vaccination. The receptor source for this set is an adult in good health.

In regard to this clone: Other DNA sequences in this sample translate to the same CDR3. The CDR3 spells CASSLGGNYGYTF. CDR3 nucleotides: TGTGCCAGCAGCTTAGGGGGAAACTATGGCTACACCTTC. The chain links TRBV7-2 to TRBJ1-2, with D unresolved. CDR1 and CDR2 from the germline V gene are SGHTA and FQGNSA. The V gene lost 1 base and the J gene lost 2 bases, with 5 bases spanning the gap. This CDR3 has 13 residues.

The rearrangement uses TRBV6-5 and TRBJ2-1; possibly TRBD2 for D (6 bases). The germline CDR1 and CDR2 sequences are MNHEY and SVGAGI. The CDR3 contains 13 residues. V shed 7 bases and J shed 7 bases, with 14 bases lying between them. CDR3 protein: CASTEGRGNEQFF. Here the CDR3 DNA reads TGTGCCAGCACGGAGGGTCGTGGGAATGAGCAGTTCTTC.

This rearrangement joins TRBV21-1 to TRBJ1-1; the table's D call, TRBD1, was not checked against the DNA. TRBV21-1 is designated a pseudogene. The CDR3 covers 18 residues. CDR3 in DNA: TGTGCCAGCAGCTTTGGACAGACCGACCAACTAATGAACACTGAAGCTTTCTTT. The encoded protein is CASSFGQTDQLMNTEAFF.

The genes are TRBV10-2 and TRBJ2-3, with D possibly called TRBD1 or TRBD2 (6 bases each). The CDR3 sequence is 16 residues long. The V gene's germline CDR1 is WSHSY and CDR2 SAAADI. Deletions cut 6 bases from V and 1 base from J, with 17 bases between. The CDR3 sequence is CASRSQGGSRTDTQYF. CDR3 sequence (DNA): TGCGCCAGCAGATCACAGGGAGGATCCCGCACAGATACGCAGTATTTT.

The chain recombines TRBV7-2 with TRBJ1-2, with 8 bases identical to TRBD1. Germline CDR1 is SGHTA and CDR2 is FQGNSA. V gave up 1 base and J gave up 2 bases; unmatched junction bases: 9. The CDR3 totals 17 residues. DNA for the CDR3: TGTGCCAGCAGCTTAGTCCGACAGGGGAACAAGAACTATGGCTACACCTTC. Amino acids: CASSLVRQGNKNYGYTF.

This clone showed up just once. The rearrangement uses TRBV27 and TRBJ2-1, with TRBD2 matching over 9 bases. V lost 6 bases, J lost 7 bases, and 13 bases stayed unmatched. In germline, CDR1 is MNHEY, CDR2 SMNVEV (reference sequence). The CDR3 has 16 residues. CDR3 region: CASSSVAGVLVNEQFF. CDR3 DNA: TGTGCCAGCAGCTCCGTAGCGGGAGTACTTGTTAATGAGCAGTTCTTC.

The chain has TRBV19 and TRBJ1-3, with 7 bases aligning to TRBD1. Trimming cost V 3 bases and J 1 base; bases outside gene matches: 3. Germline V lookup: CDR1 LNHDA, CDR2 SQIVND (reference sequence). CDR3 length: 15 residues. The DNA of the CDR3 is TGTGCCAGTAGTATTCAGGGGGTTTCTGGAAACACCATATATTTT. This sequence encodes CASSIQGVSGNTIYF.

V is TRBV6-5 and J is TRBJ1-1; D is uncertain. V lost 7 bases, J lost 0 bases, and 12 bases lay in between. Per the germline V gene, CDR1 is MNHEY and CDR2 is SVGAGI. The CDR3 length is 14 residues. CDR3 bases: TGTGCCAGCAACGTCCATGTAGTGAACACTGAAGCTTTCTTT. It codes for CASNVHVVNTEAFF.

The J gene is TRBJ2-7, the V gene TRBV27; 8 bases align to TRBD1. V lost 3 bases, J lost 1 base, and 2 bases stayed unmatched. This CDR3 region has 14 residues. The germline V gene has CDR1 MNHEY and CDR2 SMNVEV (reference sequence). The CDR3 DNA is TGTGCCAGCAGTTTCGGGACAGGTTCCTACGAGCAGTACTTC. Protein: CASSFGTGSYEQYF.

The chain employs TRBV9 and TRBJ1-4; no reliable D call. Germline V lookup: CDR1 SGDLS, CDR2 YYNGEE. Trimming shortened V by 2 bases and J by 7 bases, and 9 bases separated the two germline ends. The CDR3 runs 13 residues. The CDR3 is CASSVGAGEKLFF. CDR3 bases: TGTGCCAGCAGCGTGGGAGCGGGTGAAAAACTGTTTTTT.

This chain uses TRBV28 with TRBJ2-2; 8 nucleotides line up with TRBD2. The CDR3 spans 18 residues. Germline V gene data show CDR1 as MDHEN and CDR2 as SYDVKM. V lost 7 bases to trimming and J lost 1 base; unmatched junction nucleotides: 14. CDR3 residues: CASNPPGGLPKNTGELFF. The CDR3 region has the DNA TGTGCCAGCAACCCGCCGGGAGGGCTCCCTAAGAACACCGGGGAGCTGTTTTTT.

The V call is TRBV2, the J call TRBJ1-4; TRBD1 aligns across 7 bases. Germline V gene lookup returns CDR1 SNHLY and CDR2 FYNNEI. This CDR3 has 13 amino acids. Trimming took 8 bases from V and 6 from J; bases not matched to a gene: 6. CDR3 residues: CASQTGTYEKLFF. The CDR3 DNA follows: TGTGCCAGCCAGACAGGGACTTATGAAAAACTGTTTTTT. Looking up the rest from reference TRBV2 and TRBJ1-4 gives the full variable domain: EPEVTQTPSHQVTQMGQEVILRCVPISNHLYFYWYRQILGQKVEFLVSFYNNEISEKSEIFDDQFSVERPDGSNFTLKIRSTKLEDSAMYFCASQTGTYEKLFFGSGTQLSVL.

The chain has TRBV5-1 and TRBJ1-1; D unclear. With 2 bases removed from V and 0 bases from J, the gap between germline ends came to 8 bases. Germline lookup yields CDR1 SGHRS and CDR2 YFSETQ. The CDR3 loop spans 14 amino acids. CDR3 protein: CASSLSSLNTEAFF. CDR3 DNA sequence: TGCGCCAGCAGCTTATCCTCACTGAACACTGAAGCTTTCTTT.

CDR3 amino acids: CASTHREETNEKLFF. DNA for the CDR3: TGTGCCAGCACGCATAGGGAGGAAACTAATGAAAAACTGTTTTTT. The chain uses TRBV2 and TRBJ1-4; no definite D call. V lost 7 bases and J 1 base, leaving 13 bases between the germline ends. This CDR3 is built from 15 residues. CDR1 is SNHLY and CDR2 is FYNNEI in the germline V gene.

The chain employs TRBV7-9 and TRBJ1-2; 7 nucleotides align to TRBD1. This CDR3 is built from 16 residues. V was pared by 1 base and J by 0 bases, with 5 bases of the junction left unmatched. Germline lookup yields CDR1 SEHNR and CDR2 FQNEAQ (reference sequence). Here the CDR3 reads CASSLGDSGANYGYTF. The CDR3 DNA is TGTGCCAGCAGCTTAGGGGACAGTGGCGCTAACTATGGCTACACCTTC.

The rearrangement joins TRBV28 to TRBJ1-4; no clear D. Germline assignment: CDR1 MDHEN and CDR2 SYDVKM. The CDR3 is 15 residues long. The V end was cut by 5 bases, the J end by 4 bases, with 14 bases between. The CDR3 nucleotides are TGTGCCAGCAGTCCCCAAGGGCTCGGTAATGAAAAACTGTTTTTT. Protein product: CASSPQGLGNEKLFF.